Presented here are 32 T cell receptor beta chains from one specimen sequenced in a study of regulatory T cells in long-lasting Graves disease. Time point: persistent/refractory GD, antithyroid drugs over 5 years with positive TRAb. Extracted PBMC RNA gave rise to the TCR library. Sequencing libraries for TCR beta were prepared with iRepertoire HTBI primers and Arm-PCR of CDR3 regions. A single record per CDR3 protein comes from TCRdb applying MiXCR to the multiplex PCR reads. The sample has about 660,000 distinct CDR3 sequences; 30% are singletons. Source: peripheral blood mononuclear cells (PBMCs), taken when the disease was refractory, from a patient treated with antithyroid drugs. These receptors all come from a female donor with Graves disease.

This clonotype was observed a single time. The gene calls are TRBV5-1 and TRBJ1-1; unclear D gene. V gave up 0 bases and J gave up 4 bases, with 10 bases separating them. Germline V gene sequence: CDR1 SGHRS, CDR2 YFSETQ. The length of the CDR3 is 14 residues. The CDR3 bases are TGCGCCAGCAGCTTGGGTTCCCCAGTCACTGAAGCTTTCTTT. This codes for CASSLGSPVTEAFF.

The chain recombines TRBV28 with TRBJ1-2; no definite D call. Germline V gives CDR1 MDHEN, CDR2 SYDVKM. V was cut by 6 bases and J by 4 bases, with 15 bases left in between. The CDR3 has 14 amino acids. The CDR3 DNA sequence: TGTGCCAGCAGCTTGAAGGAGGGTTCCTATGGCTACACCTTC. Residues: CASSLKEGSYGYTF.

The chain uses TRBV27 and TRBJ1-1; 9 positions agree with TRBD1. V lost 2 bases to trimming and J lost 4 bases; unmatched junction nucleotides: 2. Germline loops: CDR1 MNHEY, CDR2 SMNVEV (reference sequence). The CDR3 runs to 14 residues. CDR3 DNA sequence: TGTGCCAGCAGTTTAACAGGGGGCCTCACTGAAGCTTTCTTT. This encodes CASSLTGGLTEAFF.

In regard to this clonotype: A much larger clone differs from this one at a single base, so this may be a read error. The chain couples TRBV7-8 to TRBJ1-6; D ambiguous. From germline, CDR1 is SGHVS and CDR2 FQNEAQ. CDR3 length: 12 residues. The CDR3 coding sequence is TGTGCCAGCAGTCATGTTAATCCACCCCTCCACTTT. Protein product: CASSHVNPPLHF.

The gene calls are TRBV4-1 and TRBJ1-2; D possibly corresponds to TRBD1 (5 bases). V lost 0 bases and J lost 8, with 19 bases in between. Germline CDR1 is MGHRA and CDR2 is YSYEKL. The CDR3 loop spans 16 amino acids. The CDR3 coding sequence is TGCGCCAGCAGCCAAGATCACAGGCTCATCATATGGGGCTACACCTTC. Protein: CASSQDHRLIIWGYTF.

This chain links TRBV7-8 with TRBJ1-5; 7 bases fit TRBD1. The V segment lost 1 base and the J segment 4 bases; nucleotides outside the gene matches: 10. This CDR3 has 17 amino acids. The germline CDR1 and CDR2 sequences are SGHVS and FQNEAQ. In DNA, the CDR3 is TGTGCCAGCAGCTTAGGGCTGAGGGCAGGGGGTAATCAGCCCCAGCATTTT. Protein sequence: CASSLGLRAGGNQPQHF.

The rearrangement uses TRBV29-1 and TRBJ2-5, with a tentative D call TRBD1 (6 bases). The CDR3 contains 12 residues. Germline V lookup: CDR1 SQVTM, CDR2 ANQGSEA. With 6 bases removed from V and 2 bases from J, the gap between germline ends came to 10 bases. DNA for the CDR3: TGCAGCGTCGGGACATCACAAGAGACCCAGTACTTC. The encoded protein is CSVGTSQETQYF.

CDR3 sequence reads: CASRLAGDGNQPQHF. CDR3 nucleotide sequence: TGTGCCAGCAGGCTCGCAGGGGATGGCAATCAGCCCCAGCATTTT. The chain recombines TRBV6-1 with TRBJ1-5, with TRBD1 as a possible D gene (6 bases). The germline V gene encodes CDR1 MNHNS and CDR2 SASEGT. Deletions cut 6 bases from V and 2 bases from J, with 14 bases between. This CDR3 has 15 amino acids.

This clonotype showed up just once. The rearrangement uses TRBV19 and TRBJ2-2, with a tentative D call TRBD2 (6 bases). Germline V gene data show CDR1 as LNHDA and CDR2 as SQIVND (reference sequence). The ends were cut back, 4 bases at V and 0 bases at J, with 12 bases in the middle. CDR3 length: 16 residues. The CDR3 DNA follows: TGTGCCAGTAGTAAATCGGGACTCTCGAACACCGGGGAGCTGTTTTTT. Protein sequence: CASSKSGLSNTGELFF.

The chain carries TRBV9 and TRBJ2-7, with TRBD2 matching 7 bases. Losses at the gene ends were 0 bases for V and 3 bases for J; bases not matched to a gene: 3. The CDR3 runs to 14 residues. Germline V gene data show CDR1 as SGDLS and CDR2 as YYNGEE. The CDR3 nucleotides read TGTGCCAGCAGCGTAGGAAGGGAGGGCTACGAGCAGTACTTC. Translated, it gives CASSVGREGYEQYF.

This clonotype was observed a handful of times. This chain joins TRBV29-1 and TRBJ2-7; D is unclear. Germline values: CDR1 SQVTM, CDR2 ANQGSEA. Trimming left V 7 bases short and J 1 base short, with 11 bases between. The CDR3 spans 12 residues. The CDR3 region has the DNA TGCAGCGCTGGTCACGGTTCCTACGAGCAGTACTTC. Translation gives CSAGHGSYEQYF.

There are many counts of this clonotype. One end of the junction is discordant with germline, which a read error may explain. V and J are TRBV6-1 and TRBJ1-4; a possible D gene is TRBD1 (5 bases). This CDR3 is built from 14 residues. Germline V gives CDR1 MNHNS, CDR2 SASEGT. The CDR3: CASRHDSPNGKLFF. Written as DNA, the CDR3 is TGTGCCAGCAGACACGACAGCCCTAATGGAAAACTGTTTTTT.

This clonotype has ten or more counts. The chain joins TRBV6-1 to TRBJ1-2; the D is unclear. The germline V and J ends were trimmed by 2 bases and 5 bases, with 15 bases remaining between them. The CDR3 covers 15 residues. CDR1 MNHNS and CDR2 SASEGT come from the germline V gene. The CDR3 protein is CASSEYEGTTYGYTF. CDR3 DNA sequence: TGTGCCAGCAGTGAATACGAAGGTACCACTTATGGCTACACCTTC.

The chain couples TRBV12-5 to TRBJ2-7, with a tentative D call TRBD1 (6 bases). V shed 6 bases and J shed 9 bases, with 21 bases lying between them. CDR3 length equals 14 residues. Germline V gene data show CDR1 as LGHNT and CDR2 as FRNRAP. The chain's CDR3 is CASGPRQVLGRQYF. In nucleotides, the CDR3 is TGTGCTAGTGGGCCCAGACAGGTCCTCGGAAGGCAGTACTTC.

The rearrangement links TRBV6-2 or TRBV6-3 to TRBJ1-1; 9 bases fit TRBD1. J gave up 3 bases and V 7 bases, and 6 bases lay outside the gene matches. CDR1 is MNHEY, CDR2 SVGEGT, per germline. The CDR3 extends over 14 amino acids. CDR3 protein: CASNRDRVDTEAFF. CDR3 DNA: TGTGCCAGCAATCGGGACAGGGTGGACACTGAAGCTTTCTTT.

This rearrangement joins TRBV20-1 to TRBJ1-1, with a weak D call TRBD1 (5 bases). The CDR3 extends over 14 amino acids. Germline V CDR1 and CDR2: DFQATT, SNEGSKA (reference sequence). V lost 4 bases and J 11 bases, leaving 23 bases between the germline ends. The CDR3 here is CSATQGLPPPEAFF. CDR3 in DNA: TGCAGTGCTACCCAGGGCCTTCCACCTCCGGAGGCTTTCTTT.

The chain combines TRBV7-2 with TRBJ1-1, with 8 bases matching TRBD1. The CDR3 extends over 15 amino acids. Trimming cost V 5 bases and J 1 base; bases outside gene matches: 6. Germline V gene sequence: CDR1 SGHTA, CDR2 FQGNSA. CDR3 DNA sequence: TGTGCCAGCAGCCCGGACAGGGTGAGGAACACTGAAGCTTTCTTT. Protein product: CASSPDRVRNTEAFF. The full variable domain, rest sourced from reference TRBV7-2 and TRBJ1-1, is GAGVSQSPSNKVTEKGKDVELRCDPISGHTALYWYRQSLGQGLEFLIYFQGNSAPDKSGLPSDRFSAERTGGSVSTLTIQRTQQEDSAVYLCASSPDRVRNTEAFFGQGTRLTVV.

This clonotype was picked up a small number of times. This rearrangement joins TRBV6-1 to TRBJ2-1; D not resolved. V lost 7 bases, J lost 7 bases, and 14 bases lay in between. The CDR3 consists of 13 residues. Germline V gene lookup returns CDR1 MNHNS and CDR2 SASEGT. CDR3 in amino acids: CASIVPGSNEQFF. In nucleotides, the CDR3 is TGTGCCAGCATCGTACCCGGCAGTAATGAGCAGTTCTTC.

V is TRBV6-2 or TRBV6-3 and J is TRBJ1-5, with 9 bases identical to TRBD1. CDR1 and CDR2 (germline): MNHEY, SVGEGT. The V and J ends lost 5 bases and 6 bases, in that order; junction bases with no gene match: 5. This CDR3 is built from 14 residues. The CDR3 coding sequence is TGTGCCAGCAGTGATCTACAGGGGGCTCAGCCCCAGCATTTT. This sequence encodes CASSDLQGAQPQHF.

This clonotype has ten or more counts. J is TRBJ1-1 and V is TRBV2; D gene unclear. V lost 1 base and J lost 2, with 11 bases in between. CDR1 is SNHLY, CDR2 FYNNEI, per germline. The CDR3 loop spans 15 amino acids. The CDR3 loop is CASSEVVRSNTEAFF. The CDR3 bases are TGTGCCAGCAGTGAAGTGGTACGATCTAACACTGAAGCTTTCTTT.

This clonotype was counted only a few times. The rearrangement uses TRBV9 and TRBJ1-4, with 9 bases lining up with TRBD1. The ends lost 4 bases at V and 6 bases at J; junction bases unmatched: 7. This CDR3 contains 15 residues. Germline V gene sequence: CDR1 SGDLS, CDR2 YYNGEE. In nucleotides, the CDR3 is TGTGCCAGCAGCCCTTGGACAGGGGTTCATGAAAAACTGTTTTTT. This sequence encodes CASSPWTGVHEKLFF.

This clonotype occurred a few times. A junction boundary mismatches the germline segment, possibly from a read error. V usage is TRBV12-3 or TRBV12-4 and J usage is TRBJ1-2, with unresolved D. There are 16 residues in the CDR3. The CDR3 loop is CASSLGNAELRYGYTF. In DNA, the CDR3 is TGTGCCAGCAGCTTAGGTAACGCGGAGTTGCGGTATGGCTACACCTTC.

The rearrangement joins TRBV6-1 to TRBJ1-5; 11 bases map to TRBD1. The CDR3 is 16 residues long. CDR1 is MNHNS and CDR2 is SASEGT in the germline V gene. Trimming at V came to 6 bases and at J to 3 bases, leaving 7 bases not matched to a gene. CDR3 sequence (DNA): TGTGCCAGCAGACGATCGGGACAGGGGGACAATCAGCCCCAGCATTTT. Residues: CASRRSGQGDNQPQHF.

This clonotype was counted between two and nine times. This sequence joins TRBV27 and TRBJ2-4; 7 bases map to TRBD1. This CDR3 comprises 13 residues. Germline V gives CDR1 MNHEY, CDR2 SMNVEV (reference sequence). The junction had 8 bases not matched to a gene; V was cut back by 4 bases and J by 11 bases. The DNA of the CDR3 is TGTGCCAGCAGTTACCAGACGACAGGGCTTCAGTACTTC. This codes for CASSYQTTGLQYF.

CDR3 bases: TGTGCCAGCAGCTTAGGGGTAGCGGGAGCCTCTGAGACCCAGTACTTC. Translated, it gives CASSLGVAGASETQYF. The chain uses TRBV7-2 and TRBJ2-5, with 9 bases that match TRBD2. CDR1 is SGHTA and CDR2 is FQGNSA in the germline V gene. With V trimmed by 1 base and J by 5 bases, 8 bases remained unmatched. The CDR3 consists of 16 residues.

J is TRBJ1-2 and V is TRBV6-1; D might be TRBD1 (5 bases). V was trimmed by 7 bases and J by 1 base, leaving 13 bases between them. Germline V CDR1 and CDR2: MNHNS, SASEGT. CDR3 length equals 14 residues. CDR3: CASTFRGGNYGYTF. The CDR3, as DNA: TGTGCCAGCACTTTCCGCGGGGGTAACTATGGCTACACCTTC.

The chain employs TRBV7-2 and TRBJ2-7; the D is unclear. The germline CDR1 and CDR2 sequences are SGHTA and FQGNSA. The CDR3 sequence is 15 residues long. V was pared by 1 base and J by 0 bases, with 10 bases between. CDR3 bases: TGTGCCAGCAGCTTAGGAGTCCTTCGCTCCTACGAGCAGTACTTC. Translating it yields CASSLGVLRSYEQYF. Combining the CDR3 with reference TRBV7-2 and TRBJ2-7 gives the whole variable domain GAGVSQSPSNKVTEKGKDVELRCDPISGHTALYWYRQSLGQGLEFLIYFQGNSAPDKSGLPSDRFSAERTGGSVSTLTIQRTQQEDSAVYLCASSLGVLRSYEQYFGPGTRLTVT.

V gene TRBV20-1 combines with J gene TRBJ2-7, with TRBD1 identical over 7 bases. With 6 bases clipped from V and 5 bases from J, the junction kept 13 bases outside the gene matches. Per the germline V gene, CDR1 is DFQATT and CDR2 is SNEGSKA (reference sequence). The CDR3 is made up of 14 amino acids. In DNA, the CDR3 is TGCAGTGCGGAAAGGGGGCTTTTTAGGCACGAGCAGTACTTC. Translating gives CSAERGLFRHEQYF.

This clonotype was detected only a few times. The chain employs TRBV29-1 and TRBJ1-2, with no clear D. Germline V gene sequence: CDR1 SQVTM, CDR2 ANQGSEA. V was shortened by 7 bases and J by 4 bases, with 10 bases between the two germline ends. This CDR3 has 11 amino acids. The CDR3 DNA follows: TGCAGCGCCAAGGTGGGCTATGGCTACACCTTC. It yields the protein CSAKVGYGYTF.

This clonotype has a handful of counts. The J gene is TRBJ2-3, the V gene TRBV2; a weak D match, TRBD2 (5 bases). CDR3 length: 13 residues. CDR1 and CDR2 (germline): SNHLY, FYNNEI. Trimming cost V 5 bases and J 2 bases, with 8 bases left between them. The CDR3 nucleotides are TGTGCCAGCAGTTGGGAGAACACAGATACGCAGTATTTT. The encoded protein is CASSWENTDTQYF.

This clonotype has just a few counts. V gene TRBV20-1 combines with J gene TRBJ2-5; TRBD2 agrees at 12 bases. Trimming took 2 bases from V and 5 from J; bases not matched to a gene: 6. The CDR3 sequence is 15 residues long. CDR1 DFQATT and CDR2 SNEGSKA come from the germline V gene (reference sequence). The CDR3 nucleotides read TGCAGTGCTAGACCCGGTCTAGCGGGAGGGGAGACCCAGTACTTC. Residues: CSARPGLAGGETQYF.

This clonotype occurred a few times. The rearrangement joins TRBV5-1 to TRBJ2-7; D is possibly TRBD1 or TRBD2 (5 bases each). This CDR3 comprises 14 residues. Trimming removed 4 bases at V and 0 bases at J, with 11 bases between. Germline V gene lookup returns CDR1 SGHRS and CDR2 YFSETQ. CDR3 DNA: TGCGCCAGCAGCAGACTGGGGGACTCCTACGAGCAGTACTTC. Residues: CASSRLGDSYEQYF.